The 29 T cell receptor beta chains below come from one sample, sequenced in a study of blood T cell repertoires in COVID-19. Some clones are missing from TCRdb's copy, which holds only in-frame ones; the method was immunoSEQ multiplex PCR. The sample contains 300,000 to 400,000 clones, about nine tenths of which appear only once. The specimen sequenced was peripheral blood. These receptors originate from an older woman with COVID-19, enrolled during active disease.

On this clone: The conserved final phenylalanine or tryptophan is absent from the CDR3, which likely points to a read error. The limits of the CDR3 on the DNA are not certain, so only TCRdb's listed CDR3 is given. The chain joins TRBV21-1 to TRBJ1-4; the DNA was not used to check the table's D call, TRBD1. TRBV21-1 is deemed a pseudogene. The CDR3 is 11 amino acids in total, end residues counted. CDR3: CASSNYSGQGT.

The chain uses TRBV20-1 and TRBJ1-5; no clear D gene. CDR3 length: 14 amino acids. V lost 3 bases and J 0 bases, leaving 9 bases between the germline ends. Looked up from germline, CDR1 is DFQATT and CDR2 is SNEGSKA (reference sequence). The CDR3 is CSASIGDSNQPQHF. Here the CDR3 DNA reads TGCAGTGCTAGTATCGGTGATAGCAATCAGCCCCAGCATTTT.

The V and J genes are TRBV20-1 and TRBJ1-2; TRBD1 matches at 11 bases. CDR1 and CDR2 from the germline V gene are DFQATT and SNEGSKA (reference sequence). Trimming removed 3 bases from V and 5 bases from J; junction bases left unmatched: 8. This CDR3 is built from 15 residues. For the CDR3, the DNA is TGCAGTGCTAGTGGGGCGGGACAGGGGGTATATGGCTACACCTTC. It yields the protein CSASGAGQGVYGYTF.

The V call is TRBV18, the J call TRBJ1-1; tentatively, D is TRBD1 (6 bases). Germline V gives CDR1 KGHSH, CDR2 LQKENI. This CDR3 has 14 residues. The ends were cut back, 0 bases at V and 3 bases at J, with 8 bases in the middle. CDR3 nucleotide sequence: TGTGCCAGCTCACCACCGAAGGGGGACACTGAAGCTTTCTTT. Protein sequence: CASSPPKGDTEAFF.

CDR3 sequence: CSAQGGAETQYF. CDR3 DNA: TGCAGCGCCCAGGGGGGTGCGGAGACCCAGTACTTC. This chain links TRBV29-1 with TRBJ2-5, with D perhaps matching TRBD1 (7 bases). Trimming removed 7 bases at V and 5 bases at J, with 14 bases between. This CDR3 is built from 12 residues. Germline CDR1 SQVTM, CDR2 ANQGSEA.

The chain combines TRBV6-2 or TRBV6-3 with TRBJ1-1; D unclear. The CDR3 loop spans 13 amino acids. The germline V gene encodes CDR1 MNHEY and CDR2 SVGEGT. Trimming cost V 2 bases and J 3 bases, with 7 bases left between them. DNA of the CDR3: TGTGCCAGCAGTTACAGCCGCGACACTGAAGCTTTCTTT. This translates into CASSYSRDTEAFF.

The chain couples TRBV5-1 to TRBJ2-2; D may be TRBD1 (6 bases). There are 14 residues in the CDR3. Per the germline V gene, CDR1 is SGHRS and CDR2 is YFSETQ. Deletions cut 4 bases from V and 6 bases from J, with 13 bases between. The CDR3 DNA is TGCGCCAGCAGCCCCGGGACACTGGCCGGGGAGCTGTTTTTT. Its protein is CASSPGTLAGELFF.

V and J are TRBV2 and TRBJ1-2; tentatively, D is TRBD1 (6 bases). Germline CDR1 and CDR2: SNHLY and FYNNEI. The V gene lost 4 bases and the J gene lost 5 bases, with 17 bases spanning the gap. The CDR3 contains 15 residues. CDR3 residues: CASSGRTGSPYGYTF. The DNA of the CDR3 is TGTGCCAGCAGTGGACGTACAGGGAGTCCTTATGGCTACACCTTC. The full variable domain, in which reference TRBV2 and TRBJ1-2 provide the parts outside the CDR3, is EPEVTQTPSHQVTQMGQEVILRCVPISNHLYFYWYRQILGQKVEFLVSFYNNEISEKSEIFDDQFSVERPDGSNFTLKIRSTKLEDSAMYFCASSGRTGSPYGYTFGSGTRLTVV.

The chain combines TRBV28 with TRBJ1-2; D perhaps matches TRBD1 (5 bases). V shed 2 bases and J shed 0 bases, with 10 bases lying between them. The CDR3 spans 15 residues. Looked up from germline, CDR1 is MDHEN and CDR2 is SYDVKM. The DNA for the CDR3 is TGTGCCAGCAGTTTACGACCAGGGACTAACTATGGCTACACCTTC. This codes for CASSLRPGTNYGYTF.

The CDR3 region is CASTEQARAHYTF. The CDR3 DNA is TGTGCCAGCACCGAACAAGCCAGGGCGCACTACACCTTC. The J gene is TRBJ1-2, the V gene TRBV28; D might be TRBD1 (5 bases). Trimming cost V 7 bases and J 10 bases, with 19 bases left between them. The CDR3 has 13 amino acids. CDR1 is MDHEN and CDR2 is SYDVKM in the germline V gene.

The CDR3: CASSDRDRGGETQYF. The CDR3 DNA is TGCGCCAGCAGCGACCGGGACAGGGGAGGGGAGACCCAGTACTTC. The J gene is TRBJ2-5, the V gene TRBV5-1, with TRBD1 identical over 10 bases. The CDR3 is 15 amino acids. Germline CDR1 SGHRS, CDR2 YFSETQ. The J segment lost 5 bases and the V segment lost 4 bases, leaving 8 bases of the junction unmatched.

The chain joins TRBV9 to TRBJ2-3, with D tentatively TRBD2 (5 bases). From germline, CDR1 is SGDLS and CDR2 YYNGEE. The CDR3 contains 15 residues. V lost 0 bases and J 1 base, leaving 9 bases between the germline ends. The CDR3 is CASSVGGRRTDTQYF. The CDR3, as DNA: TGTGCCAGCAGCGTAGGCGGGCGCCGCACAGATACGCAGTATTTT.

The chain joins TRBV7-9 to TRBJ2-4; TRBD2 might be the D (5 bases). V was shortened by 1 base and J by 6 bases, with 7 bases between the two germline ends. The germline CDR1 and CDR2 sequences are SEHNR and FQNEAQ (reference sequence). This CDR3 is 13 amino acids long. The CDR3 coding sequence is TGTGCCAGCAGCTTAGAAGGAGGAAACATTCAGTACTTC. It translates to CASSLEGGNIQYF.

The chain joins TRBV5-1 to TRBJ1-1, with TRBD1 matching 7 bases. The germline V gene has CDR1 SGHRS and CDR2 YFSETQ. J gave up 9 bases and V 3 bases, and 8 bases lay outside the gene matches. This CDR3 is 13 amino acids long. In DNA form, the CDR3 reads TGCGCCAGCAGCTCGGTGGGGGGACAGCAAGCTTTCTTT. Translated: CASSSVGGQQAFF.

V gene TRBV27 combines with J gene TRBJ1-1; D is unclear. Trimming took off 6 bases at V and 2 bases at J, with 13 bases between the two ends. This CDR3 contains 14 residues. Germline V lookup: CDR1 MNHEY, CDR2 SMNVEV (reference sequence). The CDR3 protein is CASSPTGINTEAFF. CDR3 bases: TGTGCCAGCAGCCCCACGGGGATTAACACTGAAGCTTTCTTT.

A remark on this clone: The junction shows a germline mismatch at one end, possibly a read error. The V call is TRBV6-4, the J call TRBJ1-1; D gene ambiguous. The CDR3 is made up of 14 amino acids. Germline V lookup: CDR1 MRHNA, CDR2 SNTAGT. The CDR3 nucleotides are TGTGCCAGCAAAGCAAGGGAGGAGAACGCTGAAGCTTTCTTT. It yields the protein CASKAREENAEAFF.

The V call is TRBV4-1, the J call TRBJ2-3, with 10 bases lining up with TRBD2. The CDR3 is made up of 16 amino acids. CDR1 is MGHRA, CDR2 YSYEKL, per germline. The ends lost 2 bases at V and 6 bases at J; junction bases unmatched: 8. The CDR3 loop reads CASSQSGASGGDTQYF. Here the CDR3 DNA reads TGCGCCAGCAGCCAATCGGGGGCTAGCGGGGGCGATACGCAGTATTTT.

The chain couples TRBV10-3 to TRBJ1-3; D is uncertain. This CDR3 contains 14 residues. V was pared by 11 bases and J by 0 bases, with 14 bases between. Germline-derived CDR1 and CDR2 are ENHRY and SYGVKD. This CDR3 is CASHNGSSGNTIYF. CDR3 sequence (DNA): TGTGCCTCCCACAACGGGTCCTCTGGAAACACCATATATTTT.

V is TRBV5-1 and J is TRBJ1-4; no reliable D call. V was trimmed by 4 bases and J by 8 bases, leaving 18 bases between them. The CDR3 sequence is 15 residues long. Germline lookup yields CDR1 SGHRS and CDR2 YFSETQ. This CDR3 is CASSDPAGAGEKLFF. The CDR3 DNA follows: TGCGCCAGCAGCGACCCAGCGGGTGCCGGGGAAAAACTGTTTTTT.

The rearrangement links TRBV7-7 to TRBJ1-5, with 7 bases aligning to TRBD1. CDR1 and CDR2 (germline): SSHAT, FNYEAQ (reference sequence). The CDR3 runs to 17 residues. The ends lost 3 bases at V and 0 bases at J; junction bases unmatched: 8. The CDR3 nucleotides are TGTGCCAGCAGCTTCAGGGGGGCCCCCAATAGCAATCAGCCCCAGCATTTT. It translates to CASSFRGAPNSNQPQHF. Full variable domain (outside the CDR3, taken from reference TRBV7-7 and TRBJ1-5): GAGVSQSPRYKVTKRGQDVTLRCDPISSHATLYWYQQALGQGPEFLTYFNYEAQPDKSGLPSDRFSAERPEGSISTLTIQRTEQRDSAMYRCASSFRGAPNSNQPQHFGDGTRLSIL.

This clone was detected once. The CDR3 DNA follows: TGCGCCAGCAGCCAGGTTACCCAAGAGACCCAGTACTTC. It yields the protein CASSQVTQETQYF. The chain uses TRBV5-1 and TRBJ2-5; no definite D call. The CDR3 is 13 amino acids. The V end was cut by 4 bases, the J end by 1 base, with 8 bases between. The germline V gene has CDR1 SGHRS and CDR2 YFSETQ.

This sequence joins TRBV7-9 and TRBJ2-7, with TRBD2 matching 10 bases. The CDR3 loop spans 14 amino acids. The V segment lost 5 bases and the J segment 1 base; nucleotides outside the gene matches: 2. Germline lookup yields CDR1 SEHNR and CDR2 FQNEAQ (reference sequence). The CDR3 DNA reads as TGTGCCAGCAGCGCACTAGCGGGGTCCTACGAGCAGTACTTC. It encodes CASSALAGSYEQYF. Full variable domain (remainder filled in from reference TRBV7-9 and TRBJ2-7): DTGVSQNPRHKITKRGQNVTFRCDPISEHNRLYWYRQTLGQGPEFLTYFQNEAQLEKSRLLSDRFSAERPKGSFSTLEIQRTEQGDSAMYLCASSALAGSYEQYFGPGTRLTVT.

The chain joins TRBV24-1 to TRBJ1-2, with TRBD1 matching over 7 bases. Germline V gene data show CDR1 as KGHDR and CDR2 as SFDVKD. This CDR3 comprises 15 residues. J gave up 8 bases and V 0 bases, and 8 bases lay outside the gene matches. CDR3 region: CATSDLQGGAEGYTF. In DNA form, the CDR3 reads TGTGCCACCAGTGATTTGCAAGGGGGCGCGGAGGGCTACACCTTC.

The chain carries TRBV7-6 and TRBJ2-1, with a tentative D call TRBD2 (6 bases). This CDR3 is built from 18 residues. Germline CDR1 SGHVS, CDR2 FNYEAQ. V lost 1 base and J lost 6, with 22 bases in between. CDR3 region: CASSLDPGASADFNEQFF. The CDR3 DNA reads as TGTGCCAGCAGCTTAGACCCCGGGGCTAGCGCGGACTTCAATGAGCAGTTCTTC.

J is TRBJ2-1 and V is TRBV2, with 12 nucleotides matching TRBD2. CDR3 length: 16 residues. CDR1 and CDR2 from the germline V gene are SNHLY and FYNNEI. J lost 7 bases, V lost 6 bases, and 10 bases had no gene match. This CDR3 is CASRHPPSGGANEQFF. CDR3 coding DNA: TGTGCCAGCAGGCACCCTCCTAGCGGGGGGGCGAATGAGCAGTTCTTC.

This sequence joins TRBV20-1 and TRBJ1-3; the match to TRBD1 covers 8 bases. V shed 3 bases and J 3 bases; nucleotides not matched to a gene: 4. The CDR3 loop spans 14 amino acids. Germline CDR1 and CDR2: DFQATT and SNEGSKA (reference sequence). The CDR3 nucleotides are TGCAGTGCTAGTCTGACAGGGGTTGGAAACACCATATATTTT. Its protein is CSASLTGVGNTIYF.

The rearrangement links TRBV28 to TRBJ1-6; TRBD1 matches at 8 bases. Germline lookup yields CDR1 MDHEN and CDR2 SYDVKM. This CDR3 has 16 residues. V dropped 6 bases and J dropped 4; count of bases not matched to a gene: 8. The CDR3 is CASRDRETDYNSPLHF. CDR3 nucleotide sequence: TGTGCCAGCAGGGACAGGGAAACGGATTATAATTCACCCCTCCACTTT.

The V gene is TRBV10-3, the J gene TRBJ1-2; 8 bases match TRBD1. This CDR3 spans 13 amino acids. Germline V lookup: CDR1 ENHRY, CDR2 SYGVKD. V trimming: 10 bases; J trimming: 4 bases; junction bases outside the gene matches: 8. CDR3 in amino acids: CATGTGGIYGYTF. The CDR3 DNA reads as TGTGCCACCGGGACAGGCGGGATCTATGGCTACACCTTC.

J is TRBJ1-2 and V is TRBV12-3 or TRBV12-4, with 10 bases aligning to TRBD1. The CDR3 covers 13 residues. With V trimmed by 2 bases and J by 8 bases, 2 bases remained unmatched. For the CDR3, the DNA is TGTGCCAGCAGTTTAAGGGACAGGGGAGGCTACACCTTC. It yields the protein CASSLRDRGGYTF.